These T cell receptor beta chains were read from a single sample in a study of shared clonotypes between healthy human individuals. Profiling relied on immunoSEQ multiplex PCR, and the TCRdb table lists in-frame clones only, not all of them. The data show a few million clones, approximately 93% seen once. Sequences were obtained from naive CD4+ T cells from PBMCs. All receptors come from a man aged 18 to 29 in good health. Some clones in this sample may be carry-over from other donors' samples. The CDR3 runs from the conserved cysteine through the conserved F or W. The D gene is left open where the match is weak. A clone size is listed for some rows: how often the clone was seen (once, few, many), or a class if it is expanded.

TRBD2	TRBJ2-7	TRBV4-1	.	TGCGCCAGCAGCCAAGGGACTAGCGGGGTCTCCTACGAGCAGTACTTC	CASSQGTSGVSYEQYF
TRBD1	TRBJ2-3	TRBV18	.	TGTGCCAGCTCACTATACGGACAGGGGGCCACAGATACGCAGTATTTT	CASSLYGQGATDTQYF
TRBD1	TRBJ1-1	TRBV29-1	few	TGCAGCGTCACGACAGGGGTGAACACTGAAGCTTTCTTT	CSVTTGVNTEAFF
.	TRBJ2-3	TRBV7-2	.	TGTGCCAGCAGCTTAGGGGGTACTAGCACAGATACGCAGTATTTT	CASSLGGTSTDTQYF
.	TRBJ2-3	TRBV18	.	TGTGCCAGCTCACGGTCCGTCCCCCCTGATACGCAGTATTTT	CASSRSVPPDTQYF
.	TRBJ2-7	TRBV6-1	.	TGTGCCAGCACCATCCTCCAGGGGCTCGAGCAGTACTTC	CASTILQGLEQYF
.	TRBJ1-2	TRBV28	.	TGTGCCAGCAGGCGGACTGGACTCTATGGCTACACCTTC	CASRRTGLYGYTF
TRBD1	TRBJ1-4	TRBV9	.	TGTGCCAGCAGCCCTCAACAGGGGGCCGGGGGAGAAAAACTGTTTTTT	CASSPQQGAGGEKLFF
TRBD1	TRBJ1-5	TRBV5-1	.	TGCGCCAGCAGCTCAGGACAGGGAGGTCAGCCCCAGCATTTT	CASSSGQGGQPQHF
.	TRBJ2-1	TRBV5-1	.	TGCGCCAGCAGCTTGGCCGTCGGGATCAGTATAGTCTACAATGAGCAGTTCTTC	CASSLAVGISIVYNEQFF
TRBD1	TRBJ2-5	TRBV5-1	.	TGCGCCAGCAGCTTACAGGGGGCAGTGCAAGAGACCCAGTACTTC	CASSLQGAVQETQYF
TRBD1	TRBJ2-1	TRBV29-1	.	TGCAGCGCCAGGAGGTCCGGGACAGCCAACAATGAGCAGTTCTTC	CSARRSGTANNEQFF
.	TRBJ2-5	TRBV5-1	.	TGCGCCAGCAGCAAGGACATTAGCCAAGAGACCCAGTACTTC	CASSKDISQETQYF
.	TRBJ2-1	TRBV10-3	.	TGTGCCATCAGTGAGTCGCGGATTAGCGGATTAAATTTCAATGAGCAGTTCTTC	CAISESRISGLNFNEQFF
.	TRBJ2-1	TRBV7-6	.	TGTGCCAGCAGCTTAGATAGGAGGAGCGCCAATAACAATGAGCAGTTCTTC	CASSLDRRSANNNEQFF
.	TRBJ2-1	TRBV5-4	.	TGTGCCAGCAGTTCTCTGGCTAGTAAGCAGTTCTTC	CASSSLASKQFF
TRBD2	TRBJ2-3	TRBV28	.	TGTGCCAGCAGAACCCCAGCGGGAGCAGATACGCAGTATTTT	CASRTPAGADTQYF
.	TRBJ2-7	TRBV9	.	TGTGCCAGCAGCCCCCGACCCACCCCAGGTGTAGAGCAGTACTTC	CASSPRPTPGVEQYF
TRBD1	TRBJ1-6	TRBV30	.	TGTGCCTGGACTGTAAAGGGGGCACGTAATTCACCCCTCCACTTT	CAWTVKGARNSPLHF